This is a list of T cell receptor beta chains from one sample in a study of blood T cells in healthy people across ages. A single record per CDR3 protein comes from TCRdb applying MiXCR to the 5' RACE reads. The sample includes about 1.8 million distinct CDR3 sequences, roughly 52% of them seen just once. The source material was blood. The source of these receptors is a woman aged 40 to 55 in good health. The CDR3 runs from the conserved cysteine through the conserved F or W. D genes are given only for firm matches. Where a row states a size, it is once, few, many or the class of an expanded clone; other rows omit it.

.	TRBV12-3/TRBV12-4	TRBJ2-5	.	TGTGCCAGCAGTCTCCGGACAAAGAAAGAGACCCAGTACTTC	CASSLRTKKETQYF
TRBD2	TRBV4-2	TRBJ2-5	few	TGTGCCAGCAGCCAAGAGGCCCGGCGGACTAGTAATCGTCGGGAGACCCAGTACTTC	CASSQEARRTSNRRETQYF
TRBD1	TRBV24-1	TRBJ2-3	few	TGTGCCACCAGTGAGGGACAGAGCTCTAGCACAGATACGCAGTATTTT	CATSEGQSSSTDTQYF
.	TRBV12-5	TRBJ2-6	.	TGTGCTAGTGGTTTGGCTATCTCTGGGGCCAACGTCCTGACTTTC	CASGLAISGANVLTF
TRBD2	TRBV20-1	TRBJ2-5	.	TGCAGTGGCGGGGGGTTCCTACAAGAGACCCAGTACTTC	CSGGGFLQETQYF
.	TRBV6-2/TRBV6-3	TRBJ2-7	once	TGTGCCAGCAGTGGGAGTGGGAGCTCCTACGAGCAGTACTTC	CASSGSGSSYEQYF
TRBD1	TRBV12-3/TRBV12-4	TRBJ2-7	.	TGTGCCAGCAGTTCGGGGGACAGGGCCCCCTACGAGCAGTACTTC	CASSSGDRAPYEQYF
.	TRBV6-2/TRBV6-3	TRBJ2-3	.	TGTGCCGCCGGCCGGGGGGCTGTAGATACGCAGTATTTT	CAAGRGAVDTQYF
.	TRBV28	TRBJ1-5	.	TGTGCCAGCAGCGCCGATCTCAGGGGACAGCCCCAGCATTTT	CASSADLRGQPQHF
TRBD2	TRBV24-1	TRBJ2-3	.	TGTGCCACCAGTGTCCGACTAGCGGGTGGCACAGATACGCAGTATTTT	CATSVRLAGGTDTQYF
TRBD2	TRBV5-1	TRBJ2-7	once	TGCGCCAGCAGCTTGGCCTGGGCGGGGGGCTCTTACTACGAGCAGTACTTC	CASSLAWAGGSYYEQYF
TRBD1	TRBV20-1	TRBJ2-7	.	TGCAGTGCTAGAAAGACAGGGGGTCGGAACGAGCAGTACTTC	CSARKTGGRNEQYF
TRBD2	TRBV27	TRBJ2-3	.	TGTGCCAGCACCCTAAGGGGACTAGCGGGGGAGGCGCAGTATTTT	CASTLRGLAGEAQYF
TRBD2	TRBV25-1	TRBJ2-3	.	TGTGCCAGCAAACAACCGGGACTAGGAGCAGATACGCAGTATTTT	CASKQPGLGADTQYF
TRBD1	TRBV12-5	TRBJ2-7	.	TGTGCTAGTGGTTCCGGACAGGGGGCCGCCTACGAGCAGTACTTC	CASGSGQGAAYEQYF
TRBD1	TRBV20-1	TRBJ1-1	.	TGCAGTGCTAAAGTTGGTTGGGGACAGGGGGCTAACACTGAAGCTTTCTTT	CSAKVGWGQGANTEAFF
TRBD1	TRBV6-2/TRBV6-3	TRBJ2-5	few	TGTGCCAGCAGTTACCGCATGGGACAGAGGCAAGAGACCCAGTACTTC	CASSYRMGQRQETQYF
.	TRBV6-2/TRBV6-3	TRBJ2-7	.	TGTGCCAGCAGCCTCGACAGGGCGGGAGCCGGGGAGCAGTACTTC	CASSLDRAGAGEQYF
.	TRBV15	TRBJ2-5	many	TGTGCCACCAGCAAGAGGTCAGGGGAAGAGACCCAGTACTTC	CATSKRSGEETQYF
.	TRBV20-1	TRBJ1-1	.	TGCAGTGCTAGAACCACTACTGAAGCTTTCTTT	CSARTTTEAFF
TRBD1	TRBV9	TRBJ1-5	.	TGTGCCAGTAGCGGGACAGCTAGCAATCAGCCCCAGCATTTT	CASSGTASNQPQHF
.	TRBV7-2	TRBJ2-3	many	TGTGCCAGCAGCTTAAGGGAATCAGATACGCAGTATTTT	CASSLRESDTQYF
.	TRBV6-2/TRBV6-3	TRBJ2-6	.	TGTGCCAGCAGCCCTTCCGGGACAGGGGCCAACGTCCTGACTTTC	CASSPSGTGANVLTF
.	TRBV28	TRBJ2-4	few	TGTGCCAGCAGTTTACTCAGGGGGGCAGTAGCCAAAAACATTCAGTACTTC	CASSLLRGAVAKNIQYF
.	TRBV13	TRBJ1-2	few	TGTGCCAGCAGCTTAGGGTCGCGGGGCTACACCTTC	CASSLGSRGYTF
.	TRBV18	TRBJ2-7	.	TGTGCCAGCTCACCACTGGGAGGGGGCATCTACGAGCAGTACTTC	CASSPLGGGIYEQYF
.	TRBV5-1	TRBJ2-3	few	TGCGCCAGCAGGATAGACGGGGGCTACACAGATACGCAGTATTTT	CASRIDGGYTDTQYF
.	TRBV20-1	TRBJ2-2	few	TGCAGTGCCAAGCCCCGGGCTAGCCCGGCAATAGAGCTGTTTTTT	CSAKPRASPAIELFF
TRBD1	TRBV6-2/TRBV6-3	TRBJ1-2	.	TGTGCCAGCAGTTACGCCCGGGACAGCACCTTCTATGGCTACACCTTC	CASSYARDSTFYGYTF
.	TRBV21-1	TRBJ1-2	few	TGTGCCAGCAGCAAAGTCAGGGCAGGACATAACTATGGCTACACCTTC	CASSKVRAGHNYGYTF
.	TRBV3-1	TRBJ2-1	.	TGTGCCAGCAGCCAAGCGGGGGCTATTGAACAGTTCTTC	CASSQAGAIEQFF